A single sample is the source of the 16 T cell receptor beta chains below, sequenced in a study of response to subunit inactivated influenza vaccine. TCRdb re-analysed the RT-PCR reads in MiXCR, keeping a single row per CDR3 protein. The data hold some 180,000 distinct CDR3 sequences, with approximately 8.7% observed a single time. Material: non-naive T cells sorted from PBMCs, obtained on the day of vaccination. The receptors come from a man aged 50-59 years who received an inactivated influenza vaccine.

The rearrangement links TRBV10-3 to TRBJ2-2; 7 positions match TRBD1. Germline-derived CDR1 and CDR2 are ENHRY and SYGVKD. J was trimmed by 0 bases and V by 3 bases; bases with no gene match: 13. The CDR3 loop spans 19 amino acids. In DNA, the CDR3 is TGTGCCATCAGTGACACACTCCGGGACAGAGAATCGAACACCGGGGAGCTGTTTTTT. It codes for CAISDTLRDRESNTGELFF.

This clonotype showed up many times. The chain has TRBV20-1 and TRBJ2-1, with 9 bases fitting TRBD2. In germline, CDR1 is DFQATT, CDR2 SNEGSKA (reference sequence). The V gene end was trimmed by 6 bases and the J gene end by 13 bases; junction bases not matched to a gene: 16. The CDR3 totals 14 residues. The CDR3 here is CSAPLAGDPLFQFF. The CDR3 DNA sequence: TGCAGTGCCCCGTTAGCGGGAGACCCCCTTTTTCAGTTCTTC.

This clonotype has only a few counts. The chain links TRBV20-1 to TRBJ2-7; either TRBD1 or TRBD2 may supply D (5 bases each). The CDR3 loop spans 14 amino acids. Trimming removed 2 bases from V and 4 bases from J, with 15 bases in between. CDR1 and CDR2 from the germline V gene are DFQATT and SNEGSKA (reference sequence). CDR3 coding DNA: TGCAGTGCTAGAATGGACTTCGGACATTACGAGCAGTACTTC. Amino acids: CSARMDFGHYEQYF.

The chain employs TRBV6-2 or TRBV6-3 and TRBJ1-2; no clear D gene. Trimming took off 5 bases at V and 4 bases at J, with 14 bases between the two ends. The CDR3 is 14 residues long. CDR1 is MNHEY, CDR2 SVGEGT, per germline. The CDR3 loop reads CASSRSSGPYGYTF. The CDR3 nucleotides read TGTGCCAGCAGTCGGAGCTCTGGACCCTATGGCTACACCTTC.

The V call is TRBV6-1, the J call TRBJ2-2; D ambiguous. Per the germline V gene, CDR1 is MNHNS and CDR2 is SASEGT. CDR3 size: 18 residues. Trimming took off 2 bases at V and 2 bases at J, with 18 bases between the two ends. CDR3 sequence reads: CASSEFFESATNTGELFF. The CDR3 nucleotides read TGTGCCAGCAGTGAATTCTTTGAGTCAGCTACAAACACCGGGGAGCTGTTTTTT.

This clonotype was counted only a few times. This chain uses TRBV27 with TRBJ2-2; 7 nucleotides line up with TRBD1. This CDR3 region has 17 residues. The V gene end was trimmed by 3 bases and the J gene end by 8 bases; junction bases not matched to a gene: 15. CDR1 MNHEY and CDR2 SMNVEV come from the germline V gene (reference sequence). CDR3 DNA: TGTGCCAGCAGTTTTGGGGCCCCGGGACAGTCGATTGGGGAGCTGTTTTTT. Residues: CASSFGAPGQSIGELFF.

This clonotype was detected a few times. The chain is built from TRBV25-1 and TRBJ1-6; possible D gene TRBD1, 5 bases. Germline assignment: CDR1 MGHDK and CDR2 SYGVNS. CDR3 size: 15 residues. V lost 4 bases and J 14 bases, leaving 21 bases between the germline ends. As DNA, the CDR3 is TGTGCCAGCAGTGGGGGTGGGGCTCGGACCTTTGCCCTCCACTTT. This sequence encodes CASSGGGARTFALHF.

This sequence joins TRBV19 and TRBJ2-3; D might be TRBD1 (5 bases). The CDR3 runs 15 residues. The germline V and J ends were trimmed by 3 bases and 1 base, with 11 bases remaining between them. Germline CDR1 reads LNHDA; CDR2 reads SQIVND (reference sequence). The CDR3 spells CASSIQGFGTDTQYF. CDR3 bases: TGTGCCAGTAGTATCCAGGGTTTTGGCACAGATACGCAGTATTTT. Based on the CDR3 plus reference TRBV19 and TRBJ2-3, the full variable domain is DGGITQSPKYLFRKEGQNVTLSCEQNLNHDAMYWYRQDPGQGLRLIYYSQIVNDFQKGDIAEGYSVSREKKESFPLTVTSAQKNPTAFYLCASSIQGFGTDTQYFGPGTRLTVL.

This clonotype was seen a handful of times. This rearrangement joins TRBV29-1 to TRBJ2-1, with 8 bases identical to TRBD2. V gave up 5 bases and J gave up 7 bases; unmatched junction bases: 7. This CDR3 has 13 amino acids. The V gene's germline CDR1 is SQVTM and CDR2 ANQGSEA. The CDR3 DNA is TGCAGCGTTACCGGGACTAGATCTAATGAGCAGTTCTTC. Its translation: CSVTGTRSNEQFF.

This clonotype has just a few counts. For the CDR3, the DNA is TGTGCCAGCAGCTTTTGGGCAACTAATGAAAAACTGTTTTTT. Translation: CASSFWATNEKLFF. This rearrangement joins TRBV7-9 to TRBJ1-4; no reliable D call. Germline-derived CDR1 and CDR2 are SEHNR and FQNEAQ (reference sequence). Trimming removed 3 bases at V and 0 bases at J, with 5 bases between. CDR3 length: 14 residues.

This rearrangement joins TRBV28 to TRBJ1-1, with D uncertain. The V gene's germline CDR1 is MDHEN and CDR2 SYDVKM. V shed 5 bases and J shed 4 bases, with 17 bases lying between them. The length of the CDR3 is 15 residues. CDR3 nucleotides: TGTGCCAGCAGTCCCCCGACGGTGGCGGGCACTGAAGCTTTCTTT. Protein: CASSPPTVAGTEAFF.

This clonotype appeared many times. The chain employs TRBV7-2 and TRBJ1-6; 7 nucleotides match TRBD1. In germline, CDR1 is SGHTA, CDR2 FQGNSA. With V trimmed by 5 bases and J by 0 bases, 4 bases remained unmatched. The CDR3 totals 16 residues. This CDR3 reads CASSVQGSSYNSPLHF. Here the CDR3 DNA reads TGTGCCAGCAGCGTACAGGGGAGCTCCTATAATTCACCCCTCCACTTT.

The chain is built from TRBV11-2 and TRBJ2-3, with 8 bases matching TRBD2. Unmatched junction bases numbered 10, after V lost 8 bases and J lost 0 bases. The CDR3 has 16 residues. Germline V gives CDR1 SGHAT, CDR2 FQNNGV. In DNA form, the CDR3 reads TGTGCCAGCGGCCCGCGGTTAGCGGGGAGCACAGATACGCAGTATTTT. Translating gives CASGPRLAGSTDTQYF. Supplemented by reference TRBV11-2 and TRBJ2-3, the full variable domain reads EAGVAQSPRYKIIEKRQSVAFWCNPISGHATLYWYQQILGQGPKLLIQFQNNGVVDDSQLPKDRFSAERLKGVDSTLKIQPAKLEDSAVYLCASGPRLAGSTDTQYFGPGTRLTVL.

This clonotype has at least ten counts. J is TRBJ2-3 and V is TRBV2; D is perhaps TRBD2 (6 bases). The CDR3 totals 16 residues. V gave up 8 bases and J gave up 1 base, with 19 bases separating them. Per the germline V gene, CDR1 is SNHLY and CDR2 is FYNNEI. The CDR3 DNA reads TGTGCCAGCGGGCGGGGAGATATACCGGGCACAGATACGCAGTATTTT. This translates into CASGRGDIPGTDTQYF.

This clonotype has ten or more counts. This sequence joins TRBV6-1 and TRBJ2-2; no clear D. CDR1 and CDR2 from the germline V gene are MNHNS and SASEGT. Trimming removed 4 bases at V and 2 bases at J, with 11 bases between. This CDR3 is built from 15 residues. CDR3 protein: CASSVGSLNTGELFF. The CDR3, as DNA: TGTGCCAGCAGTGTTGGCAGCCTCAACACCGGGGAGCTGTTTTTT.

V usage is TRBV20-1 and J usage is TRBJ2-5; no reliable D call. V lost 5 bases and J lost 1, with 11 bases in between. Per germline, CDR1 DFQATT and CDR2 SNEGSKA (reference sequence). This CDR3 has 13 amino acids. The CDR3 here is CSAASNPQETQYF. CDR3 coding DNA: TGCAGTGCTGCGAGTAACCCCCAAGAGACCCAGTACTTC.